The 2 T cell receptor beta chains reported below all come from one sample, sequenced in a study of cytomegalovirus exposure and HLA in healthy donors. This PCR relied on a set of 60 Vbeta primers and 13 Jbeta primers. Repertoires were generated with immunoSEQ multiplex PCR, while TCRdb's copy carries only in-frame clones and drops some. The table records fewer than 150,000 clones, about 76% of them present only once. The source material was PBMCs. The receptors shown here come from a man between 60 and 75 years old in good health and CMV-seropositive.

The CDR3 is CASIDQSGGVSHEQFF. CDR3 nucleotides: TGTGCCAGCATCGACCAAAGCGGGGGGGTTTCCCATGAGCAGTTCTTC. The chain is built from TRBV11-2 and TRBJ2-1; 10 bases align to TRBD2. Germline V gene sequence: CDR1 SGHAT, CDR2 FQNNGV. CDR3 length: 16 amino acids. The J segment lost 8 bases and the V segment lost 7 bases, leaving 14 bases of the junction unmatched. The whole variable domain, remainder taken from reference TRBV11-2 and TRBJ2-1, is EAGVAQSPRYKIIEKRQSVAFWCNPISGHATLYWYQQILGQGPKLLIQFQNNGVVDDSQLPKDRFSAERLKGVDSTLKIQPAKLEDSAVYLCASIDQSGGVSHEQFFGPGTRLTVL.

This clone was counted once. J is TRBJ1-2 and V is TRBV4-2, with D perhaps TRBD1 (5 bases). Germline V lookup: CDR1 LGHNA, CDR2 YNFKEQ. The CDR3 is made up of 13 amino acids. With 4 bases removed from V and 3 bases from J, the gap between germline ends came to 9 bases. The CDR3 loop is CASSRQGDYGYTF. CDR3 bases: TGTGCCAGCAGCCGTCAGGGCGACTATGGCTACACCTTC.